This entry concerns a single TCR beta chain. The target antigen is unknown. The CDR3 runs 20 residues. J gave up 5 bases and V 4 bases, and 21 bases lay outside the gene matches. CDR1 and CDR2 from the germline V gene are MDHEN and SYDVKM. The sample is drawn from a study of T cell repertoires in cytomegalovirus infection. Turning to the study itself: Well-studied HLA-B-restricted CMV epitopes were used in the study alongside recently identified HLA-C-restricted ones.

One entry per CDR3 protein, called by TCRdb with MiXCR from the reads. The profile shows a few hundred thousand distinct CDR3 sequences, 40% of them singletons. Study outcomes and limitations: Within the response measured ex vivo, HLA-C-restricted CMV-specific TCR beta clonotypes were dominant. Individuals carrying CMV plus the relevant HLA were identified by cumulative frequency of public TCR beta families.

The V call is TRBV28, the J call TRBJ1-5; 9 nucleotides agree with TRBD1. This specimen was cultured PBMCs, taken from culture after CMV antigen stimulation. This clonotype originated in a human donor in good health (CMV status not recorded). Some clones in this sample may be carry-over from other donors' samples. CDR3 loop: CASSSPRGNRGRVQDQPQHF. The CDR3 DNA reads TGTGCCAGCAGTTCCCCGCGGGGCAACAGGGGGCGCGTTCAGGATCAGCCCCAGCATTTT.